The rows below give T cell receptor beta chains drawn from one sample of a study of blood T cell repertoires in COVID-19. Using immunoSEQ multiplex PCR, the repertoire was profiled, and TCRdb retains in-frame clones only, with some absent. Of 50,000 to 80,000 clones in the sample, around 80% were seen once. Specimen: peripheral blood. The receptors originated from a man between 60 and 75 years old with COVID-19, enrolled during active disease. The CDR3 runs from the conserved cysteine through the conserved F or W. A D gene is named only where the DNA matches it firmly. Where a row states a size, it is once, few, many or the class of an expanded clone; other rows omit it.

V gene	clone size	J gene	D gene	CDR3 protein	CDR3 DNA
TRBV4-2	.	TRBJ1-6	.	CASSQDPTMGRGNSPLHF	TGTGCCAGCAGCCAAGATCCCACTATGGGGCGCGGTAATTCACCCCTCCACTTT
TRBV13	once	TRBJ2-3	TRBD2	CASSSILAGGTSTDTQYF	TGTGCCAGCAGCTCGATTCTAGCGGGGGGAACTAGCACAGATACGCAGTATTTT
TRBV5-1	.	TRBJ2-3	.	CASSLERRPHF	TGCGCCAGCAGCTTGGAGCGCCGTCCCCATTTT
TRBV7-9	once	TRBJ2-5	.	CASSGRTEETQYF	TGTGCCAGCAGCGGCCGGACAGAAGAGACCCAGTACTTC
TRBV7-9	.	TRBJ1-5	TRBD1	CASSSKDRGFGPQHF	TGTGCCAGCAGCTCGAAGGACAGGGGGTTTGGGCCCCAGCATTTT
TRBV7-3	few	TRBJ1-1	.	CASSLNGGSANTEAFF	TGTGCCAGCAGCTTAAACGGGGGATCGGCGAACACTGAAGCTTTCTTT
TRBV7-9	many	TRBJ1-2	.	CASSFAGQDVNGYTF	TGTGCCAGCAGCTTCGCCGGTCAGGATGTTAATGGCTACACCTTC
TRBV28	.	TRBJ1-2	.	CASSSDSWSYGYTF	TGTGCCAGCAGTTCGGACTCATGGAGCTATGGCTACACCTTC
TRBV10-2	.	TRBJ2-7	TRBD2	CASSASGTYEQYF	TGCGCCAGCTCGGCTAGCGGGACCTACGAGCAGTACTTC
TRBV7-6	.	TRBJ2-1	.	CASSLATGNEQFF	TGTGCCAGCAGCTTAGCGACAGGCAATGAGCAGTTCTTC
TRBV6-5	.	TRBJ2-7	.	CASSIDRIRSYEQYF	TGTGCCAGCAGTATAGACAGGATCAGGTCCTACGAGCAGTACTTC
TRBV4-2	.	TRBJ1-2	TRBD1	CASSQASGTGPHGYTF	TGTGCCAGCAGCCAAGCCTCCGGGACAGGGCCCCATGGCTACACCTTC
TRBV2	.	TRBJ2-7	.	CASSVSQSHEQYF	TGTGCCAGCAGTGTTTCTCAGTCCCACGAGCAGTACTTC
TRBV5-1	few	TRBJ1-2	.	CASSFGPEGYGYTF	TGCGCCAGCAGCTTCGGACCGGAGGGCTATGGCTACACCTTC
TRBV19	.	TRBJ1-3	.	CASMGFLGSGSGNTIYF	TGTGCCAGTATGGGCTTTTTGGGTAGCGGCTCTGGAAACACCATATATTTT
TRBV7-7	.	TRBJ2-1	TRBD2	CASSVGTSKGNEQFF	TGTGCCAGCAGTGTCGGGACTAGCAAGGGAAATGAGCAGTTCTTC
TRBV18	.	TRBJ2-1	TRBD1	CASSPGQGGSNEQFF	TGTGCCAGCTCACCGGGACAGGGGGGCTCCAATGAGCAGTTCTTC
TRBV6-5	few	TRBJ1-2	.	CASSYSDQGNGYTF	TGTGCCAGCAGTTACTCTGACCAGGGAAATGGCTACACCTTC
TRBV11-2	once	TRBJ2-3	.	CASSPGASGTDTQYF	TGTGCCAGCAGCCCCGGAGCCTCGGGTACAGATACGCAGTATTTT
TRBV19	.	TRBJ1-5	TRBD1	CASSADRAYNQPQHF	TGTGCCAGTAGTGCGGACAGGGCATACAATCAGCCCCAGCATTTT
TRBV4-2	few	TRBJ2-3	TRBD1	CASSRGGYGGSDTQYF	TGTGCCAGCAGCCGAGGGGGCTACGGCGGCTCAGATACGCAGTATTTT
TRBV4-1	.	TRBJ2-5	.	CASRGGEQETQYF	TGCGCCAGCCGAGGGGGGGAACAAGAGACCCAGTACTTC